The rows below give T cell receptor beta chains drawn from one sample of a study of blood T cell repertoires in COVID-19. The method was immunoSEQ multiplex PCR; TCRdb's version includes in-frame clones alone and lacks a portion of them. Among 40,000 or so clones, around four fifths were seen once, and the ten largest hold around 1.6%. Input material: peripheral blood. The receptors come from a man between 60 and 75 years old with COVID-19, enrolled during active disease. Both conserved end residues are part of each CDR3. Some rows have no size entry. The others give once, few or many, or a class for an expanded clone.

>-|TRBJ1-2|TRBV27
CASSLRGQNYGYTF
>-|TRBJ1-2|TRBV5-1
CASSPGQGEGSYGYTF
>-|TRBJ2-2|TRBV2
CASSFRTGDTGELFF
>-|TRBJ1-3|TRBV19
CASTSTGGSHHSGNTIYF
>-|TRBJ1-5|TRBV6-6
CASSLGQGSEPQHF
>-|TRBJ1-6|TRBV3-1/TRBV3-2
CASSQGSGTGNSPLHF
>-|TRBJ1-6|TRBV4-3
CASSQDLGGGSPLHF
>few|TRBJ2-1|TRBV7-2
CASRSDRGEQFF
>-|TRBJ1-1|TRBV4-2
CASSPADRNTEAFF
>few|TRBJ2-1|TRBV20-1
CSASPGDEQFF
>-|TRBJ2-2|TRBV3-1/TRBV3-2
CASSQLAGHTGELFF
>few|TRBJ1-1|TRBV30
CAWSGGDRHAGAFF
>-|TRBJ2-5|TRBV19
CASGEGGGHETQYF
>-|TRBJ2-1|TRBV29-1
CSGRAASYNEQFF
>few|TRBJ1-1|TRBV7-8
CASSPRTGWDTEAFF
>-|TRBJ2-5|TRBV20-1
CSASNQREGQRETQYF
>-|TRBJ1-1|TRBV9
CASSEQGQINTEAFF
>-|TRBJ2-4|TRBV12-1
CASSFQNRSYLAKNIQYF
>-|TRBJ1-5|TRBV28
CASSLIRQGGLRGQPQHF
>few|TRBJ1-1|TRBV30
CAWIRTGRYSNTEAFF
>-|TRBJ1-1|TRBV10-2
CASRNTGGNTEAFF
>-|TRBJ1-5|TRBV2
CASSEARASNQPQHF